The source of this T cell receptor (beta chain) is a study of CD8+ T cells in alopecia areata. Study-wide background: Treated patients were dosed with oral tofacitinib, taking 5 to 10 mg twice daily. Dosing with tofacitinib proceeded for 6 to 18 months, followed by 6 months off drug. Affected scalp percentage set treated patients' severity scores.

The CDR3 is 16 amino acids. Trimming pared 4 bases from V and 4 bases from J, leaving 20 bases between. CDR1 KGHSH and CDR2 LQKENI come from the germline V gene. Isolated RNA was reverse transcribed into cDNA used as the sequencing template. Clones were read by immunoSEQ multiplex PCR, and TCRdb kept only the in-frame ones, dropping some. Of about 250,000 clones listed, 45% to 70% are singletons. Treatment given: oral pan-JAK inhibitor, 5-10 mg twice daily. The TCR originated in a human donor with alopecia areata. This chain connects TRBV18 to TRBJ2-7, with TRBD2 as a possible D gene (5 bases). The sequencing here drew on CD4+ T cells sorted from blood, taken between weeks 51 and 52, from a patient treated with tofacitinib. The CDR3 loop reads CASSRWQRREEYEQYF. CDR3 sequence (DNA): TGTGCCAGCTCACGCTGGCAGCGGAGAGAGGAGTACGAGCAGTACTTC.